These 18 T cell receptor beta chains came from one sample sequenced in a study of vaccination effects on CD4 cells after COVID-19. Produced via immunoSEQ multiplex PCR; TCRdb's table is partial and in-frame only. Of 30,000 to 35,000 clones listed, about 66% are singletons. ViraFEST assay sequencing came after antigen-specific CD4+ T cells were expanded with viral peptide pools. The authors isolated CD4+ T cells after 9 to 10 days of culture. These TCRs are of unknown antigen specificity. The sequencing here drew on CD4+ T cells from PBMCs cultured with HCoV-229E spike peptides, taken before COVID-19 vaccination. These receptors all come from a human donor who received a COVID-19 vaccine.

The CDR3 nucleotides are TGTGCCAGCAGTTGGGGCACAGATACGCAGTATTTT. It specifies CASSWGTDTQYF. The chain employs TRBV6-6 and TRBJ2-3; D gene uncertain. This CDR3 has 12 amino acids. Per germline, CDR1 MNHNY and CDR2 SVGAGI (reference sequence). The ends were cut back, 4 bases at V and 1 base at J, with 3 bases in the middle.

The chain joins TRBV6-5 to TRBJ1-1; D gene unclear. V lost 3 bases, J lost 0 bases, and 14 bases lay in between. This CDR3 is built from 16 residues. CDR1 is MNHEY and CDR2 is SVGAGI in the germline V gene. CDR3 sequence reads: CASSYGSGIVNTEAFF. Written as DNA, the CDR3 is TGTGCCAGCAGTTATGGGTCAGGCATTGTGAACACTGAAGCTTTCTTT.

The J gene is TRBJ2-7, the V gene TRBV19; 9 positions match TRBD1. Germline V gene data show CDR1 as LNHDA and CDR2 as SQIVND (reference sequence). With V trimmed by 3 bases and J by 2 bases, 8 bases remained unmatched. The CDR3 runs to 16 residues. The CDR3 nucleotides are TGTGCCAGTAGTATCTATCCGGGACAGGGCACCTACGAGCAGTACTTC. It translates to CASSIYPGQGTYEQYF.

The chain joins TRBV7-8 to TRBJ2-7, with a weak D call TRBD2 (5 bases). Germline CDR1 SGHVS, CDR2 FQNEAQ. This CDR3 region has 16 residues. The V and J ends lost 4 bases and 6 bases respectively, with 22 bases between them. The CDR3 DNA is TGTGCCAGCAGCTCGCAAATTACAAACCGGGGTCTCGAGCAGTACTTC. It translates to CASSSQITNRGLEQYF.

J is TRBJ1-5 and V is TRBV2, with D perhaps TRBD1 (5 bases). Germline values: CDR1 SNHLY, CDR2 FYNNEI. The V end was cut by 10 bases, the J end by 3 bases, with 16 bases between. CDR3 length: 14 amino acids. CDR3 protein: CATTGLGPNQPQHF. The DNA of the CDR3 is TGTGCCACGACGGGACTGGGTCCCAATCAGCCCCAGCATTTT.

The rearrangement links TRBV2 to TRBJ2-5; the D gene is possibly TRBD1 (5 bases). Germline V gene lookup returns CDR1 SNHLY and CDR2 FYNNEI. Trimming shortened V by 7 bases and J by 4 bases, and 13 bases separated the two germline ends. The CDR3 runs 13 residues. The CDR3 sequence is CASNEGVGETQYF. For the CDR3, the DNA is TGTGCCAGCAACGAAGGGGTAGGAGAGACCCAGTACTTC.

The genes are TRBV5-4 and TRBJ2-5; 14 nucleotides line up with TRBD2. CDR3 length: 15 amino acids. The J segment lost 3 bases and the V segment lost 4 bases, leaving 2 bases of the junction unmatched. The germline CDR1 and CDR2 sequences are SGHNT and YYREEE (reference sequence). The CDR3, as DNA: TGTGCCAGCAGCCCGGGACTAGCGGGGGAAGAGACCCAGTACTTC. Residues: CASSPGLAGEETQYF.

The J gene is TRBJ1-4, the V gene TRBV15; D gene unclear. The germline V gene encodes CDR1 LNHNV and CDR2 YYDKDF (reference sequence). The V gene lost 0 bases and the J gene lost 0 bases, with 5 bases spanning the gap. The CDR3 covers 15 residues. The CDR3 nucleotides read TGTGCCACCAGCAGAGAGAGGGCAACTAATGAAAAACTGTTTTTT. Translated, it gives CATSRERATNEKLFF.

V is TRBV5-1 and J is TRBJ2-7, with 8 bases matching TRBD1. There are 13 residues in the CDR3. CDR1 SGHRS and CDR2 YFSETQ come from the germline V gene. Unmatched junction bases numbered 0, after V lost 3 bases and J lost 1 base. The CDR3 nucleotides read TGCGCCAGCAGCTGGGACAGGTCCTACGAGCAGTACTTC. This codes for CASSWDRSYEQYF.

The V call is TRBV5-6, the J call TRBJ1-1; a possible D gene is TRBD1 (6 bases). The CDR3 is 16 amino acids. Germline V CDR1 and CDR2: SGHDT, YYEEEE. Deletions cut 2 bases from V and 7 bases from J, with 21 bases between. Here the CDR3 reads CASSFTLPGAGIEAFF. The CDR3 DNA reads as TGTGCCAGCAGCTTTACCCTCCCGGGGGCCGGAATTGAAGCTTTCTTT. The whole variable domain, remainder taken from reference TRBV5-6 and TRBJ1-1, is DAGVTQSPTHLIKTRGQQVTLRCSPKSGHDTVSWYQQALGQGPQFIFQYYEEEERQRGNFPDRFSGHQFPNYSSELNVNALLLGDSALYLCASSFTLPGAGIEAFFGQGTRLTVV.

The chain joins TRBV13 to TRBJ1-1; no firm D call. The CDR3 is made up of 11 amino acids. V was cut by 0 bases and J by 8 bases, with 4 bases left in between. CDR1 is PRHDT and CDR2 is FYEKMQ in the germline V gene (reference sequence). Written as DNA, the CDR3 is TGTGCCAGCAGCTTAGGGTCGGAAGCTTTCTTT. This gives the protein CASSLGSEAFF.

Here the CDR3 DNA reads TGTGCCAGCAGCCTGGGAGGGGGGAATTCACCCCTCCACTTT. The encoded protein is CASSLGGGNSPLHF. The rearrangement uses TRBV2 and TRBJ1-6, with D perhaps matching TRBD1 (6 bases). This CDR3 contains 14 residues. Trimming cost V 6 bases and J 7 bases, with 13 bases left between them. The germline gives CDR1 SNHLY, CDR2 FYNNEI.

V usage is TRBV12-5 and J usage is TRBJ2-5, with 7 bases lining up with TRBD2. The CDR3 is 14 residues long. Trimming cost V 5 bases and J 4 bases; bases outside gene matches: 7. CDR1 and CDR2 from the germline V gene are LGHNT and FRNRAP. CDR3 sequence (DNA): TGTGCTAGTGGTCCAGGCGGGAGAGGAGAGACCCAGTACTTC. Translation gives CASGPGGRGETQYF.

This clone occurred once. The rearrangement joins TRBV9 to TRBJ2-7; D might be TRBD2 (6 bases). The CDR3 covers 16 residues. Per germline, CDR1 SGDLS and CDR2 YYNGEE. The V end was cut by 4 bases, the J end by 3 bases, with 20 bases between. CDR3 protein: CASSTGRGHPDYEQYF. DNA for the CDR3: TGTGCCAGCAGCACGGGGCGGGGTCATCCGGACTACGAGCAGTACTTC.

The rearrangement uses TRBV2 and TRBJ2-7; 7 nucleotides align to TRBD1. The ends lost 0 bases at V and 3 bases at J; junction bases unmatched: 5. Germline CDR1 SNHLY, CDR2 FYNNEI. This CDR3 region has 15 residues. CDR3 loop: CASSEAGTVIYEQYF. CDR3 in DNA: TGTGCCAGCAGTGAAGCGGGGACAGTGATCTACGAGCAGTACTTC.

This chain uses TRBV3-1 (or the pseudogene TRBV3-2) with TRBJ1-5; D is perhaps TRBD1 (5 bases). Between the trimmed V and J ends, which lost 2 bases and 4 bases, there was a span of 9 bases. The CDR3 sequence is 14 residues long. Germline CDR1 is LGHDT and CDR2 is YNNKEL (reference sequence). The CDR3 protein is CASSQMSGNQPQHF. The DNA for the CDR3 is TGTGCCAGCAGCCAAATGTCAGGGAATCAGCCCCAGCATTTT.

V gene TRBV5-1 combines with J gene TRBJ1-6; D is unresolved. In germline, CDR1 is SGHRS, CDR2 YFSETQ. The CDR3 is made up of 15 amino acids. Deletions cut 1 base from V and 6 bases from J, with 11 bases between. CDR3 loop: CASSLFGRTNSPLHF. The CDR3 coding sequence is TGCGCCAGCAGCTTGTTTGGGCGGACTAATTCACCCCTCCACTTT.

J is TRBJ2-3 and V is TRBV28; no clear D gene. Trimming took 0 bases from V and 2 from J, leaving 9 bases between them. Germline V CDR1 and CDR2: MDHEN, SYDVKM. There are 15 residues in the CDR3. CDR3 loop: CASSLWTGNTDTQYF. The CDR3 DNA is TGTGCCAGCAGTTTATGGACCGGAAACACAGATACGCAGTATTTT.